A single sample gave rise to the 7 T cell receptor beta chains below, sequenced in a study of OX40 agonist ivuxolimab in advanced cancers. This table comes from immunoSEQ multiplex PCR, and its TCRdb copy is limited to in-frame clones, with some not included. Of 55,000 to 70,000 clones in the sample, 70% to 90% were seen once. Specimen: CD4+ or CD8+ T cells sorted from blood, collected in a trial of the OX40 agonist ivuxolimab. The origin of the receptors is an adult with an advanced solid tumor such as melanoma, head and neck, liver or kidney cancer.

V is TRBV15 and J is TRBJ2-5; TRBD2 aligns across 7 bases. The J call may not be correct, given that the DNA end is closer to TRBJ2-7. CDR1 is LNHNV, CDR2 YYDKDF, per germline (reference sequence). CDR3 length: 14 residues. The DNA for the CDR3 is TGTGCCACCAGCAGAGAAGGACTAGTCGACGAGCAGTACTTC. Its protein product is CATSREGLVDEQYF.

V is TRBV19 and J is TRBJ2-6; TRBD1 agrees at 9 bases. The CDR3 consists of 16 residues. The trim removed 7 bases at V and 6 bases at J, leaving 10 bases unmatched. Germline V gene data show CDR1 as LNHDA and CDR2 as SQIVND (reference sequence). CDR3 sequence (DNA): TGTGCCAGTATCCGGACAGGGGAAGCTACGGCCAACGTCCTGACTTTC. The encoded protein is CASIRTGEATANVLTF.

This clone appeared once. V usage is TRBV10-3 and J usage is TRBJ1-4; D is unclear. The ends were cut back, 6 bases at V and 7 bases at J, with 9 bases in the middle. CDR3 length: 12 amino acids. Germline V gene data show CDR1 as ENHRY and CDR2 as SYGVKD. The CDR3 DNA reads as TGTGCCATCAGGGGAGTAGGTGAAAAACTGTTTTTT. Translating it yields CAIRGVGEKLFF.

This clone showed up just a few times. The genes are TRBV4-1 and TRBJ2-5; 9 bases map to TRBD2. CDR3 length: 18 residues. The ends lost 0 bases at V and 5 bases at J; junction bases unmatched: 13. Germline CDR1 reads MGHRA; CDR2 reads YSYEKL. CDR3 nucleotides: TGCGCCAGCAGCCAAGATCGGTTACTAGCGGGCTCTCGGGAGACCCAGTACTTC. Translation gives CASSQDRLLAGSRETQYF.

The rearrangement joins TRBV15 to TRBJ2-5; the match to TRBD2 covers 14 bases. The V and J ends lost 5 bases and 5 bases, in that order; junction bases with no gene match: 4. This CDR3 spans 15 amino acids. Per the germline V gene, CDR1 is LNHNV and CDR2 is YYDKDF (reference sequence). The CDR3 is CATSRGLAGVETQYF. The CDR3 coding sequence is TGTGCCACCAGCCGGGGACTAGCGGGAGTTGAGACCCAGTACTTC.

The chain joins TRBV28 to TRBJ1-1, with no clear D. The V end was cut by 8 bases, the J end by 5 bases, with 21 bases between. The CDR3 loop spans 15 amino acids. Germline V gene lookup returns CDR1 MDHEN and CDR2 SYDVKM. CDR3 coding DNA: TGTGCCAGCGTCTGGGGTGGGGAGGGTCGGACTGAAGCTTTCTTT. It encodes CASVWGGEGRTEAFF.

The chain carries TRBV7-2 and TRBJ2-7; 8 bases match TRBD2. J was trimmed by 5 bases and V by 6 bases; bases with no gene match: 12. CDR1 is SGHTA and CDR2 is FQGNSA in the germline V gene. The CDR3 length is 15 residues. The CDR3 reads CASSSAGTRSHEQYF. As DNA, the CDR3 is TGTGCCAGCAGTTCAGCCGGGACTAGATCCCACGAGCAGTACTTC.